A selection of T cell receptor beta chains follows, all from one sample in a study of patients and donors after allogeneic stem cell transplantation. TCRdb itself ran the RT-PCR reads through MiXCR, one entry per CDR3 protein. The sample lists about a million distinct CDR3 sequences, approximately 19% seen once, with 6% in the top ten. Sequenced sample: blood, either unsorted or a sorted T cell fraction (not recorded which). The receptors derive from a human donor who was either an allogeneic HSCT recipient or a stem cell or donor lymphocyte infusion donor (not recorded which). It is not recorded whose cells these are; they may come from a transplant donor. Each CDR3 is given with its conserved first and last residue. Not all rows give a size; the values are once, few, many and, for expanded clones, a class.

size: NA; V: TRBV6-1; CDR3: CASTRRGRGVDEQFF
size: few; V: TRBV20-1; CDR3: CSAKPAGKETQYF
size: NA; V: TRBV5-5; CDR3: CASSFGDTAFEPQHF
size: NA; V: TRBV12-3/TRBV12-4; CDR3: CASSLVGSVPGELFF
size: few; V: TRBV24-1; CDR3: CATSDQTGLANNEQFF
size: few; V: TRBV12-3/TRBV12-4; CDR3: CASSQDRISGNTIYF
size: few; V: TRBV7-2; CDR3: CASSLAPSGAKNIQYF
size: NA; V: TRBV7-9; CDR3: CASSPDLEETQYF
size: few; V: TRBV12-3/TRBV12-4; CDR3: CASTLVGGRRTDTQYF
size: few; V: TRBV6-1; CDR3: CASSRTLNSYEQYF
size: NA; V: TRBV4-1; CDR3: CASSQDLNTGELFF
size: NA; V: TRBV3-1; CDR3: CASSPLARTVLTYEQYF
size: few; V: TRBV23-1; CDR3: CASSQSRDKSSYEQYF
size: NA; V: TRBV5-6; CDR3: CASSRSDRDEETQYF
size: NA; V: TRBV27; CDR3: CASRPPTSGGGTQYF
size: NA; V: TRBV7-2; CDR3: CASSLNLERGGYTF
size: NA; V: TRBV20-1; CDR3: CSARLGWESLNTGELFF
size: few; V: TRBV3-1; CDR3: CASSQRRKQETQYF
size: NA; V: TRBV4-3; CDR3: CASSPTGPNTGELFF
size: NA; V: TRBV3-1; CDR3: CASSQDRRGLDNEQFF
size: few; V: TRBV2; CDR3: CASSSEQQGEQFF
size: NA; V: TRBV11-2; CDR3: CASSPPPAGEQFF
size: NA; V: TRBV12-3/TRBV12-4; CDR3: CASSRVSTDTQYF
size: few; V: TRBV20-1; CDR3: CSARDGLGSYEQYF
size: NA; V: TRBV7-9; CDR3: CASSLQFEQYF
size: NA; V: TRBV11-3; CDR3: CASSMAGDTQYF
size: NA; V: TRBV20-1; CDR3: CSARVGGGSNTGELFF
size: NA; V: TRBV7-6; CDR3: CASSLAGSMNEQFF
size: NA; V: TRBV11-2; CDR3: CASSRPGQGQGSPLHF
size: few; V: TRBV12-3/TRBV12-4; CDR3: CASSLQGEIGNTIYF
size: many; V: TRBV15; CDR3: CATSRESGGSKDTQYF
size: NA; V: TRBV3-1; CDR3: CASSQGSLPKGEAFF
size: many; V: TRBV5-1; CDR3: CASSFGTGELFF
size: few; V: TRBV29-1; CDR3: CSVTSNRGGDTGELFF
size: few; V: TRBV5-1; CDR3: CASNGGQETQYF
size: NA; V: TRBV10-3; CDR3: CAISDGQGYEQYF
size: NA; V: TRBV7-6; CDR3: CASSQSLQREAYSYEQYF
size: NA; V: TRBV6-5; CDR3: CASSYSVAGGFEETQYF
size: NA; V: TRBV6-5; CDR3: CASSDPGETQYF
size: NA; V: TRBV11-2; CDR3: CASSLAPPDISTYEQYF
size: NA; V: TRBV12-3/TRBV12-4; CDR3: CASSLLGGRNYGYTF
size: many; V: TRBV24-1; CDR3: CATSDATRGEQFF
size: many; V: TRBV5-1; CDR3: CASSLGLAGASYNEQFF
size: NA; V: TRBV7-8; CDR3: CASSFRTRGHQPQHF
size: NA; V: TRBV6-1; CDR3: CASKGESVAQFYEQYF
size: few; V: TRBV6-2/TRBV6-3; CDR3: CASSWARTGSGANVLTF
size: few; V: TRBV5-6; CDR3: CASSLPRQGVRGGYTF
size: NA; V: TRBV9; CDR3: CASSALVWPRELFF
size: NA; V: TRBV7-9; CDR3: CASSLSTGRQPQHF
size: few; V: TRBV21-1; CDR3: CASSNRGSKVGSPLHF
size: few; V: TRBV11-1; CDR3: CASSLAWGQSVNTEAFF
size: NA; V: TRBV28; CDR3: CASLRADRHQPQHF